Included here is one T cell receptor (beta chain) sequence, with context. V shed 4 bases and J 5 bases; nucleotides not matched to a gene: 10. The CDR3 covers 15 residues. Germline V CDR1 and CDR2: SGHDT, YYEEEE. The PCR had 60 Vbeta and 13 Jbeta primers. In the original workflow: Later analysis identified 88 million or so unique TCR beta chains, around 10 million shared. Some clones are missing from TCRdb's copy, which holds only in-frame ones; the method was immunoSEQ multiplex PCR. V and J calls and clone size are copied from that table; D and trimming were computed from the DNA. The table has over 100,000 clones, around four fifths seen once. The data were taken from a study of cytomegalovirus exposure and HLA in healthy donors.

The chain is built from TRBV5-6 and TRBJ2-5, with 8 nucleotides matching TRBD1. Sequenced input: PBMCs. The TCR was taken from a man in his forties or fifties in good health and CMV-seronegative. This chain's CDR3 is CASSRSGTGGETQYF. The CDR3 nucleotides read TGTGCCAGCAGCCGTTCCGGGACAGGAGGGGAGACCCAGTACTTC. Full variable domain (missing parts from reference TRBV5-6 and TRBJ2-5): DAGVTQSPTHLIKTRGQQVTLRCSPKSGHDTVSWYQQALGQGPQFIFQYYEEEERQRGNFPDRFSGHQFPNYSSELNVNALLLGDSALYLCASSRSGTGGETQYFGPGTRLLVL.